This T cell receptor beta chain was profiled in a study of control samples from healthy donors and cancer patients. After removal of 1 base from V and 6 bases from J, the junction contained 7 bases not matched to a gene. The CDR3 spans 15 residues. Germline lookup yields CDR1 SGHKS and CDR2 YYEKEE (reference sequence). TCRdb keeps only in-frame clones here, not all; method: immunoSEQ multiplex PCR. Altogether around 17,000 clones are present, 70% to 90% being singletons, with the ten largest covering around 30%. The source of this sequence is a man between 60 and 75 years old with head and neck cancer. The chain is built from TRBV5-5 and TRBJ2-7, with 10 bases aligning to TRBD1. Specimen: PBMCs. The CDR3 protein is CASSLRGQGFSEQYF. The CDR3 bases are TGTGCCAGCAGCTTGAGGGGACAGGGGTTTTCCGAGCAGTACTTC.